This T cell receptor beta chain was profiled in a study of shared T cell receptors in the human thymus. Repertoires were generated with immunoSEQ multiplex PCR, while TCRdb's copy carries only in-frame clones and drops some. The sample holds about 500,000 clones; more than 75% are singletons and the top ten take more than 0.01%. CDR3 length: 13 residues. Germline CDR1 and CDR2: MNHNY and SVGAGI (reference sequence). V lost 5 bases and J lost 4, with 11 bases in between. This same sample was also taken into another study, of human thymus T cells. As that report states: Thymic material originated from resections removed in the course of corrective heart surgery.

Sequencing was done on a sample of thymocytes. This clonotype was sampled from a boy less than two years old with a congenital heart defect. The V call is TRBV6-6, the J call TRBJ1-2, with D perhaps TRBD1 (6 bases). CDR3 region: CASSITGTYGYTF. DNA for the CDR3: TGTGCCAGCAGTATTACAGGGACCTATGGCTACACCTTC.